This T cell receptor beta chain was sequenced in a study of cytomegalovirus exposure and HLA in healthy donors. In its sample, this clone was seen once. The target antigen is unknown. From the roughly 120-subject validation cohort, which was separate from the roughly 670-subject first cohort, the donors were drawn. The CDR3 extends over 14 amino acids. CDR1 is LNHDA and CDR2 is SQIVND in the germline V gene (reference sequence). V dropped 5 bases and J dropped 6; count of bases not matched to a gene: 8. Study-wide findings and caveats: A few chains tied to CMV proved CMV antigen-specific in vitro. Rarity marked most TCR sequences, yet some public TCRs occurred in many donors. As was reported, the classifier diagnosed cytomegalovirus status with high specificity and sensitivity.

The method was immunoSEQ multiplex PCR; TCRdb's version includes in-frame clones alone and lacks a portion of them. The profile shows around 160,000 clones, around four fifths of them singletons. The TCR was taken from a man aged 25 to 45 in good health and CMV-seropositive. J is TRBJ1-1 and V is TRBV19; TRBD1 matches 8 bases. The specimen sequenced was PBMCs. The CDR3, as DNA: TGTGCCAGTAGTGAAGACAGGGGCGGGCCTGAAGCTTTCTTT. It specifies CASSEDRGGPEAFF.